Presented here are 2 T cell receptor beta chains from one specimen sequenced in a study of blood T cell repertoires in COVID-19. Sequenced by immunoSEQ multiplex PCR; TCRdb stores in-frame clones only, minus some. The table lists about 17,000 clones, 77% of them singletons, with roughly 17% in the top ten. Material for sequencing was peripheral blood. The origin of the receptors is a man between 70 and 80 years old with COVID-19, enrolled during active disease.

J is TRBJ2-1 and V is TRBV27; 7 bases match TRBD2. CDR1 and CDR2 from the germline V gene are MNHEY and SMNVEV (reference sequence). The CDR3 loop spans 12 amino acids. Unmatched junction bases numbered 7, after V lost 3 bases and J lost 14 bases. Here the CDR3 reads CASSFIGLAEFF. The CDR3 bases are TGTGCCAGCAGTTTTATAGGGCTAGCGGAGTTCTTC.

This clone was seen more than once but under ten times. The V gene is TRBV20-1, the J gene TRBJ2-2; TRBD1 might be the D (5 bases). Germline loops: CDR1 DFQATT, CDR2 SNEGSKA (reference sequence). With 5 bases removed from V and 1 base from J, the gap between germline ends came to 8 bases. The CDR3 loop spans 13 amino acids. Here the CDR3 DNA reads TGCAGTGCTCGTGACAGGAACACCGGGGAGCTGTTTTTT. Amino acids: CSARDRNTGELFF.